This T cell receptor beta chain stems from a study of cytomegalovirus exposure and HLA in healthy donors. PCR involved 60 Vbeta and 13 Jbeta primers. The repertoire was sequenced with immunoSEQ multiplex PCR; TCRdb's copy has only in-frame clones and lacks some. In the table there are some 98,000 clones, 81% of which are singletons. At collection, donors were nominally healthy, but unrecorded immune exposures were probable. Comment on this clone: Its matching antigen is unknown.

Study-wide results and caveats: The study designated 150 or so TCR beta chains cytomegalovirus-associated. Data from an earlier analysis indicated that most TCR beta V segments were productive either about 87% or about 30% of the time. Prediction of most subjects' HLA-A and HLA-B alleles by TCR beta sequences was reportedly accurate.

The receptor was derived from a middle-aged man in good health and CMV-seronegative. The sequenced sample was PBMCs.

The DNA for the CDR3 is TGTGCCAGCCGGACAGGGCGAGAGACCCAGTACTTC. Amino acid sequence: CASRTGRETQYF. The genes are TRBV6-5 and TRBJ2-5, with TRBD1 identical over 8 bases. V lost 8 bases, J lost 4 bases, and 3 bases stayed unmatched. The CDR3 totals 12 residues. Germline V lookup: CDR1 MNHEY, CDR2 SVGAGI.